A single sample gave rise to the 17 T cell receptor beta chains below, sequenced in a study of beta chain features in type 1 diabetes. What was sequenced were expressed TCRB transcripts, since all of the isolated RNA had been reverse transcribed. Clones were sequenced by immunoSEQ multiplex PCR, and TCRdb holds only the in-frame ones, with some missing. This sample has 240,000 or so clones; roughly 20% occur once, and the top ten carry about 0.028%. No antigen is known for these receptors. Whole-study results and caveats: Significant though moderate, a shortening of TCRB CDR3s appeared in all four CD4+ subsets of Type 1 diabetes patients.

Sequencing was carried out using naive CD4+ T cells from blood. These TCRs come from a woman aged 40-49 years with type 1 diabetes.

The chain couples TRBV29-1 to TRBJ2-1; 7 nucleotides align to TRBD2. The CDR3 is 13 amino acids. Germline CDR1 is SQVTM and CDR2 is ANQGSEA. V dropped 4 bases and J dropped 15; count of bases not matched to a gene: 15. In DNA, the CDR3 is TGCAGCGTTGTTAGGCAGCGGGATGCCGTGGGGTTCTTC. This translates into CSVVRQRDAVGFF.

There are a few counts of this clone. V and J are TRBV28 and TRBJ1-5, with D possibly being TRBD1 (6 bases). Germline values: CDR1 MDHEN, CDR2 SYDVKM. The CDR3 is 16 residues long. V was shortened by 10 bases and J by 1 base, with 20 bases between the two germline ends. The CDR3 spells CATKSGQKASNQPQHF. For the CDR3, the DNA is TGTGCCACCAAATCCGGACAGAAGGCGAGCAATCAGCCCCAGCATTTT.

This clone occurred a few times. V and J are TRBV7-9 and TRBJ1-1; 8 bases match TRBD1. CDR1 and CDR2 from the germline V gene are SEHNR and FQNEAQ (reference sequence). V lost 5 bases and J lost 4; bases outside the gene matches: 3. CDR3 length: 13 residues. DNA for the CDR3: TGTGCCAGCAGCGTAGGACAGGGCACTGAAGCTTTCTTT. It yields the protein CASSVGQGTEAFF.

This clone turned up a few times. CDR3 DNA sequence: TGCGCCAGCAGCTTGGGCCAGGGTAGCTCCTACAATGAGCAGTTCTTC. Its translation is CASSLGQGSSYNEQFF. The V and J genes are TRBV5-1 and TRBJ2-1; D perhaps matches TRBD1 (5 bases). Germline assignment: CDR1 SGHRS and CDR2 YFSETQ. CDR3 length equals 16 residues. Trimming left V 0 bases short and J 0 bases short, with 10 bases between.

The V call is TRBV18, the J call TRBJ2-3, with D possibly being TRBD2 (6 bases). The germline V and J ends were trimmed by 1 base and 0 bases, with 14 bases remaining between them. Germline CDR1 is KGHSH and CDR2 is LQKENI. This CDR3 comprises 17 residues. CDR3: CASSPRVRGASTDTQYF. The DNA for the CDR3 is TGTGCCAGCTCACCACGAGTACGCGGGGCTAGCACAGATACGCAGTATTTT.

This clone showed up just a few times. The chain carries TRBV5-1 and TRBJ2-5, with D maybe TRBD1 (6 bases). There are 15 residues in the CDR3. The V end lost 6 bases, the J end lost 5 bases, and 20 bases lay between the germline ends. CDR1 is SGHRS, CDR2 YFSETQ, per germline. The CDR3 sequence: CASTSSLTGWETQYF. CDR3 DNA sequence: TGCGCCAGCACTTCCTCTCTCACAGGGTGGGAGACCCAGTACTTC.

This clone has only a few counts. The chain uses TRBV29-1 and TRBJ1-2; the D is unclear. The CDR3 runs to 13 residues. Germline V gene data show CDR1 as SQVTM and CDR2 as ANQGSEA. V was cut by 3 bases and J by 3 bases, with 11 bases left in between. The CDR3 loop reads CSVDGEDHYGYTF. Written as DNA, the CDR3 is TGCAGCGTTGACGGTGAGGATCACTATGGCTACACCTTC.

This clone occurred a few times. The chain uses TRBV7-2 and TRBJ2-1, with 8 bases that match TRBD2. Germline V CDR1 and CDR2: SGHTA, FQGNSA. CDR3 length: 12 residues. The junction had 9 bases not matched to a gene; V was cut back by 5 bases and J by 15 bases. CDR3 region: CASSDAGTRPFF. The CDR3 DNA reads TGTGCCAGCAGCGACGCCGGGACTAGACCGTTCTTC.

The V and J genes are TRBV4-1 and TRBJ2-7; D is perhaps TRBD2 (7 bases). Per the germline V gene, CDR1 is MGHRA and CDR2 is YSYEKL. This CDR3 has 17 residues. Trimming pared 0 bases from V and 3 bases from J, leaving 18 bases between. In DNA, the CDR3 is TGCGCCAGCAGCCAAGAGGGGGCCGCGGGAGAGGTCTACGAGCAGTACTTC. This sequence encodes CASSQEGAAGEVYEQYF.

This clone has just a few counts. The chain links TRBV4-2 to TRBJ1-1, with 10 bases identical to TRBD1. CDR3 size: 13 residues. Germline V CDR1 and CDR2: LGHNA, YNFKEQ. V shed 4 bases, J shed 5 bases, and the junction held 1 base outside the gene matches. CDR3 nucleotides: TGTGCCAGCAGCCCGGACAGGGGGACTGAAGCTTTCTTT. Amino acid sequence: CASSPDRGTEAFF.

This sequence joins TRBV10-3 and TRBJ2-3; 7 bases are shared with TRBD1. The CDR3 contains 15 residues. Germline assignment: CDR1 ENHRY and CDR2 SYGVKD. The V gene end was trimmed by 2 bases and the J gene end by 4 bases; junction bases not matched to a gene: 6. DNA for the CDR3: TGTGCCATCAGTGAGGAGGGGGCGCGGGCAGATACGCAGTATTTT. The encoded protein is CAISEEGARADTQYF.

This clone was counted a few times. The chain has TRBV4-3 and TRBJ1-2; unclear D gene. V was clipped by 4 bases and J by 3 bases, with 12 bases between them. The CDR3 covers 14 residues. Germline-derived CDR1 and CDR2 are LGHNA and YSLEER. CDR3 bases: TGCGCCAGCAGCCCGTACGGAGGAGACTATGGCTACACCTTC. This codes for CASSPYGGDYGYTF.

This clone was seen a few times. The chain couples TRBV7-2 to TRBJ1-1; D is unclear. The CDR3 is 14 residues long. V lost 1 base, J lost 0 bases, and 6 bases lay in between. Germline CDR1 and CDR2: SGHTA and FQGNSA. CDR3 sequence (DNA): TGTGCCAGCAGCTTAGGCGGATTGAACACTGAAGCTTTCTTT. It translates to CASSLGGLNTEAFF.

This rearrangement joins TRBV18 to TRBJ2-1; 15 bases align to TRBD2. Germline values: CDR1 KGHSH, CDR2 LQKENI. The CDR3 is made up of 17 amino acids. V lost 3 bases to trimming and J lost 9 bases; unmatched junction nucleotides: 9. CDR3 loop: CASSPAGLAGGRSEQFF. The CDR3, as DNA: TGTGCCAGCTCACCGGCGGGACTAGCGGGAGGCCGTAGTGAGCAGTTCTTC.

The table lists this clone with a few counts. The chain joins TRBV7-6 to TRBJ2-5; unclear D gene. This CDR3 comprises 12 residues. Trimming cost V 5 bases and J 1 base, with 5 bases left between them. Germline-derived CDR1 and CDR2 are SGHVS and FNYEAQ. For the CDR3, the DNA is TGTGCCAGCAGCCCCGGCCAAGAGACCCAGTACTTC. This gives the protein CASSPGQETQYF.

V and J are TRBV9 and TRBJ2-3; TRBD2 agrees at 12 bases. V was clipped by 3 bases and J by 0 bases; unmatched bases: 5. Germline lookup yields CDR1 SGDLS and CDR2 YYNGEE. The length of the CDR3 is 17 residues. As DNA, the CDR3 is TGTGCCAGCAGCGGGTCTACTAGCGGGGGGAGCACAGATACGCAGTATTTT. It specifies CASSGSTSGGSTDTQYF.

V is TRBV28 and J is TRBJ2-7, with TRBD1 as a possible D gene (6 bases). V was clipped by 6 bases and J by 2 bases, with 17 bases between them. CDR3 length: 15 amino acids. Germline assignment: CDR1 MDHEN and CDR2 SYDVKM. CDR3 DNA: TGTGCCAGCAGCCGCAAGGGGGTTCAGACCTACGAGCAGTACTTC. This translates into CASSRKGVQTYEQYF.